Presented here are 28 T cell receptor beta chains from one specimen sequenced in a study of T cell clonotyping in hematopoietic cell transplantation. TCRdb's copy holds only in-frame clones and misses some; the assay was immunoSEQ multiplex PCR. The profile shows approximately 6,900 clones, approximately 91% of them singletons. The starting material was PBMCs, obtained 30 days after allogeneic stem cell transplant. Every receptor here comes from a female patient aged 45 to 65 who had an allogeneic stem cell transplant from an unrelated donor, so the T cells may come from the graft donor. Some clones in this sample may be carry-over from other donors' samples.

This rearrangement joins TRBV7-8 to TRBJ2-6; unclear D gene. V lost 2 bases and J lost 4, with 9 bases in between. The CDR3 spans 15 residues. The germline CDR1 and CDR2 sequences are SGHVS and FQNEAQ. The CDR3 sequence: CASSLSGSGANVLTF. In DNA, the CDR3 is TGTGCCAGCAGCTTATCTGGTTCGGGGGCCAACGTCCTGACTTTC.

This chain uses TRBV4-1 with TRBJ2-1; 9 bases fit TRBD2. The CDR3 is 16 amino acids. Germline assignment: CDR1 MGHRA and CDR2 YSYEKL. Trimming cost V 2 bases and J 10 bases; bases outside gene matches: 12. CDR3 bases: TGCGCCAGCAGCCAATTTGCGTCTAGCGGGGCCTGGGAGCAGTTCTTC. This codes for CASSQFASSGAWEQFF.

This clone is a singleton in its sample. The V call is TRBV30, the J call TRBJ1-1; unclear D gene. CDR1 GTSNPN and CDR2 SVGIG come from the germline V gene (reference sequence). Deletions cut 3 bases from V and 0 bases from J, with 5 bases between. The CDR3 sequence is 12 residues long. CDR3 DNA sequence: TGTGCCTGGAGACAACTGAACACTGAAGCTTTCTTT. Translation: CAWRQLNTEAFF.

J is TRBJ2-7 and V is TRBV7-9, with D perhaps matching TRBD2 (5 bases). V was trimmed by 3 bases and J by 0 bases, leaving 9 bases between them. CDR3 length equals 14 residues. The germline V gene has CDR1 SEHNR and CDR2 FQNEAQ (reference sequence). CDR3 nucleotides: TGTGCCAGCAGCTTTTCGGGGAACTCCTACGAGCAGTACGTC. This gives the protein CASSFSGNSYEQYV.

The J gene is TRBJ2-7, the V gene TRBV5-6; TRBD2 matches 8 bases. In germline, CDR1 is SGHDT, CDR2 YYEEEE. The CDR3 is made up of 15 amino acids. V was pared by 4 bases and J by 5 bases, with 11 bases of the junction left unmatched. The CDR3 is CASSRDRGTRNEQYF. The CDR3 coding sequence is TGTGCCAGCAGCCGGGACCGAGGGACTAGAAACGAGCAGTACTTC.

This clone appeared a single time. The CDR3 here is CASSSGTGRSYEQYF. CDR3 nucleotides: TGTGCCAGTAGTAGCGGGACAGGAAGATCCTACGAGCAGTACTTC. The V gene is TRBV19, the J gene TRBJ2-7; 8 nucleotides align to TRBD1. The CDR3 is 15 amino acids. Germline values: CDR1 LNHDA, CDR2 SQIVND (reference sequence). The ends lost 4 bases at V and 1 base at J; junction bases unmatched: 6.

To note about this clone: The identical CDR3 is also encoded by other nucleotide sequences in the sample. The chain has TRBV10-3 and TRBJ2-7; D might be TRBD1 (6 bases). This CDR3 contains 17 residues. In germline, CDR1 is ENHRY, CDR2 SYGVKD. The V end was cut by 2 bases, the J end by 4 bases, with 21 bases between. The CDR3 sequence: CAISETRNYGTTYEQYF. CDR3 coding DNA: TGTGCCATCAGTGAGACCCGAAATTACGGGACAACTTACGAGCAGTACTTC.

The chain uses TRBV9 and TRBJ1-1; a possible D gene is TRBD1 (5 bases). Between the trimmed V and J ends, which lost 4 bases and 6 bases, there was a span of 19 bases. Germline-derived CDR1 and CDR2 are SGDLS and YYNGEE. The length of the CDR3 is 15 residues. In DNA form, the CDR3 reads TGTGCCAGCAGCCTTCGGTGGGGGGGGATAGCTGAAGCTTTCTTT. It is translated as CASSLRWGGIAEAFF.

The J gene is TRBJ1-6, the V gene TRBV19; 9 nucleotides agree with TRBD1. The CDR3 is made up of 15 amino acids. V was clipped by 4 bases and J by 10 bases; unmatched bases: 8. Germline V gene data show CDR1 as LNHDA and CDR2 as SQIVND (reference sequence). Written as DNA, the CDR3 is TGTGCCAGTAGTACCCTACAGGGGGCAGGATCACCCCTCCACTTT. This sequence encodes CASSTLQGAGSPLHF.

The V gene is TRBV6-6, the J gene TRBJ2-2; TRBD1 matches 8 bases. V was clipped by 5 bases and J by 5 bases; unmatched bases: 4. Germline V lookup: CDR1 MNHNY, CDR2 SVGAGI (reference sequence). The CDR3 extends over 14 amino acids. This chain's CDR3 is CASSHRGETGELFF. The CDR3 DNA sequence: TGTGCCAGCAGTCACAGGGGGGAAACCGGGGAGCTGTTTTTT.

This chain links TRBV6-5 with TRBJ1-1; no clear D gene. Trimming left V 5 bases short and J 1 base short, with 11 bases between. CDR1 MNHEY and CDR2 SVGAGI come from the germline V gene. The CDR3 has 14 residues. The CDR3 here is CASSPKRWNTEAFF. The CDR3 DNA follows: TGTGCCAGCAGTCCGAAGCGCTGGAACACTGAAGCTTTCTTT.

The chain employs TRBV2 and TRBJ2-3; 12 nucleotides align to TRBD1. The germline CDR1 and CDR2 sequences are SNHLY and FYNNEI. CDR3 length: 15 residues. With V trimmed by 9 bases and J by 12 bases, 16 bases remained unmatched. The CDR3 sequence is CASHRDRGLVPLQYF. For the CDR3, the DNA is TGTGCCAGTCACCGGGACAGGGGGCTCGTCCCGCTACAGTATTTT.

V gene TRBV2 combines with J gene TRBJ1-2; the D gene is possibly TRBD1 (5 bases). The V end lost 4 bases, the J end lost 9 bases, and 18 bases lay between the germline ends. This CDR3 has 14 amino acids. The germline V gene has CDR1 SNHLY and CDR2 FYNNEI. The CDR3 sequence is CASSVGVDYDSYTF. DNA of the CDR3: TGTGCCAGCAGTGTAGGGGTAGACTACGATAGCTACACCTTC. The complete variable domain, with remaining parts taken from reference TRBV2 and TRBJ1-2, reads EPEVTQTPSHQVTQMGQEVILRCVPISNHLYFYWYRQILGQKVEFLVSFYNNEISEKSEIFDDQFSVERPDGSNFTLKIRSTKLEDSAMYFCASSVGVDYDSYTFGSGTRLTVV.

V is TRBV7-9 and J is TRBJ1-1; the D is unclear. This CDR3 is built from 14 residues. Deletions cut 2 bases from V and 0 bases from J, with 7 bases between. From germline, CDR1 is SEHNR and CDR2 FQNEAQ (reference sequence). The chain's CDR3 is CASSLSRLNTEAFF. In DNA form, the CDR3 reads TGTGCCAGCAGCTTAAGTCGGCTGAACACTGAAGCTTTCTTT.

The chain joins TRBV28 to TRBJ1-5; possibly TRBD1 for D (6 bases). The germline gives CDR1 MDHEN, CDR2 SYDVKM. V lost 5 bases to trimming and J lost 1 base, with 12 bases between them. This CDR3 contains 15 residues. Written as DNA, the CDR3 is TGTGCCAGCAGTCGAATAGACAGGAGCAATCAGCCCCAGCATTTT. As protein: CASSRIDRSNQPQHF.

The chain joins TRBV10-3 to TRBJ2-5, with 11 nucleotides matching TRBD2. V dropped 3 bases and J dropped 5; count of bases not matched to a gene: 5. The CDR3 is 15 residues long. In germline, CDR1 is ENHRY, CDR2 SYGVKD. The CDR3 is CAISDLAGGQETQYF. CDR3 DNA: TGTGCCATCAGTGACTTAGCGGGGGGGCAGGAGACCCAGTACTTC.

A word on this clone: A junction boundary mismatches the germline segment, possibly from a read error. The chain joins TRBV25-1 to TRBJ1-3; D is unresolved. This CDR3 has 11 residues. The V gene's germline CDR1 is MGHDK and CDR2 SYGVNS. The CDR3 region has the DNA TGTGCCAGCATTCTTGGAAACACCATGTATTTT. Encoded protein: CASILGNTMYF.

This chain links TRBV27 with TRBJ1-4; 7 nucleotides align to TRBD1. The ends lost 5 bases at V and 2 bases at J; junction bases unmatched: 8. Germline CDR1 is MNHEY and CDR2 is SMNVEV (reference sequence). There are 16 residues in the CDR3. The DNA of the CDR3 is TGTGCCAGCAGTACCGGACAGGTCGGGACTAATGAAAAACTGTTTTTT. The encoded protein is CASSTGQVGTNEKLFF. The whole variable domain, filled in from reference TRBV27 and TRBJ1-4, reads EAQVTQNPRYLITVTGKKLTVTCSQNMNHEYMSWYRQDPGLGLRQIYYSMNVEVTDKGDVPEGYKVSRKEKRNFPLILESPSPNQTSLYFCASSTGQVGTNEKLFFGSGTQLSVL.

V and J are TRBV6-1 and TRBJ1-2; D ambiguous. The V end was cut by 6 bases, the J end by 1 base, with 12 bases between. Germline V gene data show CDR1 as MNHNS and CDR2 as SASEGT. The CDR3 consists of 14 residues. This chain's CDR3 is CASRVTNGNYGYTF. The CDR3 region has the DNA TGTGCCAGCAGGGTGACGAACGGTAACTATGGCTACACCTTC.

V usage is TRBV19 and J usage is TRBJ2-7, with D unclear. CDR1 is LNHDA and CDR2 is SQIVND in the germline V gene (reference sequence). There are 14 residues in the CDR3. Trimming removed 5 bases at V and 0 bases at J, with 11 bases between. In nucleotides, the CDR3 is TGTGCCAGTAGTCCTGACGGTCCCTCCTACGAGCAGTACTTC. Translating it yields CASSPDGPSYEQYF.

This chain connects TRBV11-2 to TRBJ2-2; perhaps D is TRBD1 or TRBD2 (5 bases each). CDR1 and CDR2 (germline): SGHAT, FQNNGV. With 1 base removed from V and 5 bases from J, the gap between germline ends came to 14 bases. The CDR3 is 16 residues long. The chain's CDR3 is CASSLVRGRTTGELFF. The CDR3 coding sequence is TGTGCCAGCAGCTTAGTGAGGGGAAGGACGACCGGGGAGCTGTTTTTT.

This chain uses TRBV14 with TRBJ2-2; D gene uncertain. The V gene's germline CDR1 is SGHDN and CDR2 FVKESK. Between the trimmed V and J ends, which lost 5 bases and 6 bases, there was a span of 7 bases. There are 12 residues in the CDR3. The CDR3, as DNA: TGTGCCAGCAGCTGGACCGCCGGGGAGCTGTTTTTT. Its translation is CASSWTAGELFF.

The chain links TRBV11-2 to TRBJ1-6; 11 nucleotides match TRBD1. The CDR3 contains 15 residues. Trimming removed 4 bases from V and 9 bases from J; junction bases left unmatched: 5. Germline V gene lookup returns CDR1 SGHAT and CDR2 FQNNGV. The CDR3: CASSSTGTGGSPLHF. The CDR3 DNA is TGTGCCAGCAGCTCAACCGGGACAGGGGGTTCACCCCTCCACTTT.

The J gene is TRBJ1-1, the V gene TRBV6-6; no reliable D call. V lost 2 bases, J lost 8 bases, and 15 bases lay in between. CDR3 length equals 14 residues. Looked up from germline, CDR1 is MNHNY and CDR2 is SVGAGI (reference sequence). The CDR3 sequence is CASSYARNGNEAFF. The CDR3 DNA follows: TGTGCCAGCAGTTACGCACGCAACGGGAACGAAGCTTTCTTT.

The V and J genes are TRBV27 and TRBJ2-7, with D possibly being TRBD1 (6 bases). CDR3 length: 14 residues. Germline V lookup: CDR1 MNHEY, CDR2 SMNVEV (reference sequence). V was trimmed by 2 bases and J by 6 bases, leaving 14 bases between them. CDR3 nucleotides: TGTGCCAGCAGTTTAGAAGGGACACAGTTCGAGCAGTACTTC. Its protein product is CASSLEGTQFEQYF.

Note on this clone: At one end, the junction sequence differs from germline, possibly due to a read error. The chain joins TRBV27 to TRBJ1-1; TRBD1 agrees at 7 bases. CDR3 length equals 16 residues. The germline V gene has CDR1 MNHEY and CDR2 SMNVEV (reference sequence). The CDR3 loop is CTSRPELLGGRTEAFF. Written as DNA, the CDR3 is TGTACCAGCAGACCCGAATTGTTAGGGGGCCGCACTGAAGCTTTCTTT.

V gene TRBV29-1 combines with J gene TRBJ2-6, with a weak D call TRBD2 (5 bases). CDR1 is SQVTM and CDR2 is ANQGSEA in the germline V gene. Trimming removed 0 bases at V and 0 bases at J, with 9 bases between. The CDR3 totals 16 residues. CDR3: CSVEDYGDSGANVLTF. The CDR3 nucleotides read TGCAGCGTTGAAGATTACGGGGACTCTGGGGCCAACGTCCTGACTTTC.

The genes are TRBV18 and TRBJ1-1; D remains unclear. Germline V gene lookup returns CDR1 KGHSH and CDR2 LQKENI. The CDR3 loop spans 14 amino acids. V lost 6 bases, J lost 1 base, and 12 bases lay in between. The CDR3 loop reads CASSISTANTEAFF. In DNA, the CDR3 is TGTGCCAGCTCCATCAGCACAGCGAACACTGAAGCTTTCTTT.